These 23 T cell receptor beta chains came from one sample sequenced in a study of cytomegalovirus exposure and HLA in healthy donors. PCR involved 60 Vbeta and 13 Jbeta primers. Clones were read by immunoSEQ multiplex PCR, and TCRdb kept only the in-frame ones, dropping some. The sample has roughly 230,000 clones, roughly 78% seen once; the top ten hold 0.4% to 0.6%. The source material was PBMCs. These receptors came from a boy between 10 and 17 years old in good health and CMV-seronegative.

The chain is built from TRBV19 and TRBJ1-1; tentatively, D is TRBD1 (5 bases). This CDR3 has 14 residues. The V end lost 5 bases, the J end lost 1 base, and 11 bases lay between the germline ends. The V gene's germline CDR1 is LNHDA and CDR2 SQIVND (reference sequence). CDR3 sequence: CASSVSGANTEAFF. The CDR3 coding sequence is TGTGCCAGTAGTGTTAGTGGGGCGAACACTGAAGCTTTCTTT.

Written as DNA, the CDR3 is TGCAGCGTGGGGACACGCGCCTCCTACGAGCAGTACTTC. Its translation: CSVGTRASYEQYF. The V gene is TRBV29-1, the J gene TRBJ2-5, with a possible D match to TRBD1 (6 bases). The J call could be wrong; TRBJ2-7 is a better fit for the DNA end. This CDR3 contains 13 residues. CDR1 is SQVTM, CDR2 ANQGSEA, per germline.

The chain joins TRBV15 to TRBJ1-6; 10 positions agree with TRBD1. Germline loops: CDR1 LNHNV, CDR2 YYDKDF (reference sequence). V lost 3 bases and J lost 2; bases outside the gene matches: 4. CDR3 length: 17 residues. CDR3 DNA sequence: TGTGCCACCAGCAGGGGGACAGGGGAAGCCTATAATTCACCCCTCCACTTT. It is translated as CATSRGTGEAYNSPLHF.

The V gene is TRBV5-5, the J gene TRBJ2-7, with 7 bases matching TRBD1. The germline V gene has CDR1 SGHKS and CDR2 YYEKEE (reference sequence). CDR3 length: 13 amino acids. J gave up 3 bases and V 4 bases, and 4 bases lay outside the gene matches. The CDR3 DNA reads TGTGCCAGCAGCCCACAGGGGAGCTACGAGCAGTACTTC. Encoded protein: CASSPQGSYEQYF.

The V and J genes are TRBV9 and TRBJ2-1, with 7 positions matching TRBD1. The CDR3 has 15 residues. Germline CDR1 reads SGDLS; CDR2 reads YYNGEE. The V and J ends lost 0 bases and 10 bases, in that order; junction bases with no gene match: 10. Here the CDR3 reads CASSVAGGPQGEQFF. The CDR3 DNA follows: TGTGCCAGCAGCGTAGCAGGGGGACCGCAGGGGGAGCAGTTCTTC.

V is TRBV7-6 and J is TRBJ2-1; D uncertain. Between the trimmed V and J ends, which lost 3 bases and 10 bases, there was a span of 7 bases. This CDR3 spans 11 amino acids. CDR1 and CDR2 (germline): SGHVS, FNYEAQ. The CDR3 is CASSFREEQFF. CDR3 DNA sequence: TGTGCCAGCAGCTTCCGAGAAGAGCAGTTCTTC.

This clone has a handful of counts. The chain uses TRBV7-2 and TRBJ1-1, with no clear D. The CDR3 has 13 residues. Trimming shortened V by 2 bases and J by 2 bases, and 6 bases separated the two germline ends. Per the germline V gene, CDR1 is SGHTA and CDR2 is FQGNSA. CDR3 amino acids: CASSLSRNTEAFF. CDR3 nucleotides: TGTGCCAGCAGCTTAAGCCGAAACACTGAAGCTTTCTTT.

V and J are TRBV2 and TRBJ2-1, with a tentative D call TRBD1 (6 bases). Deletions cut 8 bases from V and 1 base from J, with 12 bases between. The CDR3 totals 14 residues. Germline CDR1 SNHLY, CDR2 FYNNEI. This CDR3 is CASGGRVSYNEQFF. The CDR3 DNA is TGTGCCAGCGGGGGCAGGGTATCCTACAATGAGCAGTTCTTC. The full variable domain, in which reference TRBV2 and TRBJ2-1 provide the parts outside the CDR3, is EPEVTQTPSHQVTQMGQEVILRCVPISNHLYFYWYRQILGQKVEFLVSFYNNEISEKSEIFDDQFSVERPDGSNFTLKIRSTKLEDSAMYFCASGGRVSYNEQFFGPGTRLTVL.

The chain joins TRBV27 to TRBJ1-2, with 7 bases lining up with TRBD1. V was clipped by 5 bases and J by 5 bases; unmatched bases: 8. The CDR3 is 14 amino acids. CDR1 MNHEY and CDR2 SMNVEV come from the germline V gene (reference sequence). CDR3 residues: CASSAGTEVYGYTF. In DNA, the CDR3 is TGTGCCAGCAGTGCCGGGACAGAAGTATATGGCTACACCTTC.

This clone was seen only a few times. The genes are TRBV5-4 and TRBJ1-1; 8 bases align to TRBD1. Germline loops: CDR1 SGHNT, CDR2 YYREEE (reference sequence). The length of the CDR3 is 15 residues. Trimming at V came to 4 bases and at J to 1 base, leaving 6 bases not matched to a gene. CDR3 sequence: CASSDTTGANTEAFF. The DNA for the CDR3 is TGTGCCAGCAGCGATACGACAGGGGCGAACACTGAAGCTTTCTTT.

The genes are TRBV27 and TRBJ1-1; D is ambiguous. The ends were cut back, 3 bases at V and 2 bases at J, with 7 bases in the middle. CDR3 length: 13 residues. Per the germline V gene, CDR1 is MNHEY and CDR2 is SMNVEV (reference sequence). The CDR3 protein is CASSFSVNTEAFF. CDR3 nucleotides: TGTGCCAGCAGTTTTTCAGTAAACACTGAAGCTTTCTTT.

This rearrangement joins TRBV5-1 to TRBJ2-3, with 8 nucleotides matching TRBD2. The germline V gene encodes CDR1 SGHRS and CDR2 YFSETQ. Losses at the gene ends were 4 bases for V and 3 bases for J; bases not matched to a gene: 10. This CDR3 comprises 16 residues. The CDR3 reads CASSPTGTSGTDTQYF. The DNA for the CDR3 is TGCGCCAGCAGCCCTACCGGGACTAGTGGGACAGATACGCAGTATTTT.

The chain combines TRBV29-1 with TRBJ1-2; possibly TRBD1 for D (6 bases). CDR1 and CDR2 from the germline V gene are SQVTM and ANQGSEA. V dropped 3 bases and J dropped 2 bases, with 13 bases sitting between them. CDR3 length: 14 residues. In DNA form, the CDR3 reads TGCAGCGTTGACATTACCGGGACAAACTATGGCTACACCTTC. It translates to CSVDITGTNYGYTF.

The genes are TRBV2 and TRBJ1-4; D possibly corresponds to TRBD1 (5 bases). In germline, CDR1 is SNHLY, CDR2 FYNNEI. CDR3 length equals 14 residues. Trimming took 4 bases from V and 7 from J, leaving 13 bases between them. The CDR3 region has the DNA TGTGCCAGCAGTGGAGGTAGGGGCGGTGAAAAACTGTTTTTT. It codes for CASSGGRGGEKLFF. Variable domain in full (rest from reference TRBV2 and TRBJ1-4): EPEVTQTPSHQVTQMGQEVILRCVPISNHLYFYWYRQILGQKVEFLVSFYNNEISEKSEIFDDQFSVERPDGSNFTLKIRSTKLEDSAMYFCASSGGRGGEKLFFGSGTQLSVL.

V gene TRBV4-1 combines with J gene TRBJ2-7; TRBD2 matches 9 bases. The length of the CDR3 is 16 residues. The germline CDR1 and CDR2 sequences are MGHRA and YSYEKL. J gave up 3 bases and V 4 bases, and 10 bases lay outside the gene matches. The CDR3 region is CASSPGGGRALYEQYF. The CDR3 coding sequence is TGCGCCAGCAGCCCGGGGGGCGGGAGGGCCCTCTACGAGCAGTACTTC.

The rearrangement uses TRBV4-1 and TRBJ1-1, with unresolved D. CDR1 and CDR2 (germline): MGHRA, YSYEKL. Trimming removed 1 base at V and 4 bases at J, with 13 bases between. The CDR3 contains 15 residues. This chain's CDR3 is CASSQVVGRGTEAFF. The CDR3 DNA reads as TGCGCCAGCAGCCAAGTAGTAGGGAGAGGCACTGAAGCTTTCTTT.

The chain carries TRBV6-1 and TRBJ2-3, with D perhaps TRBD1 (5 bases). This CDR3 region has 17 residues. Trimming took 4 bases from V and 2 from J, leaving 19 bases between them. From germline, CDR1 is MNHNS and CDR2 SASEGT. CDR3 in amino acids: CASSGVHRPLFTDTQYF. The CDR3, as DNA: TGTGCCAGCAGTGGCGTACACAGGCCCCTTTTCACAGATACGCAGTATTTT.

This sequence joins TRBV27 and TRBJ1-6; D is unclear. Trimming shortened V by 6 bases and J by 9 bases, and 12 bases separated the two germline ends. This CDR3 is 13 amino acids long. Germline V gene data show CDR1 as MNHEY and CDR2 as SMNVEV (reference sequence). The chain's CDR3 is CASSPSQSSPLHF. The CDR3 coding sequence is TGTGCCAGCAGCCCCTCCCAGTCTTCACCCCTCCACTTT.

This clone occurred a few times. The CDR3 here is CAWSRLTERVPLNPEQFF. CDR3 DNA sequence: TGTGCCTGGAGCCGCCTTACCGAGCGGGTTCCCCTGAACCCTGAGCAGTTCTTC. The chain has TRBV30 and TRBJ2-1; a possible D gene is TRBD2 (6 bases). The CDR3 runs to 18 residues. Germline values: CDR1 GTSNPN, CDR2 SVGIG (reference sequence). Trimming cost V 3 bases and J 9 bases, with 30 bases left between them.

Only one count was recorded for this clone. The V and J genes are TRBV19 and TRBJ1-1, with 7 bases fitting TRBD1. J was trimmed by 4 bases and V by 7 bases; bases with no gene match: 9. This CDR3 is built from 14 residues. Germline lookup yields CDR1 LNHDA and CDR2 SQIVND (reference sequence). This chain's CDR3 is CASTTTGTGTEAFF. The CDR3 bases are TGTGCCAGTACCACGACAGGGACGGGCACTGAAGCTTTCTTT.

The V and J genes are TRBV2 and TRBJ1-2; D is ambiguous. Trimming stripped 6 bases from V and 4 bases from J, with 18 bases between. The CDR3 spans 15 residues. CDR1 is SNHLY, CDR2 FYNNEI, per germline. This CDR3 is CASSAEAENIYGYTF. In nucleotides, the CDR3 is TGTGCCAGCAGCGCCGAGGCAGAAAATATCTATGGCTACACCTTC. The full variable domain, completed using reference TRBV2 and TRBJ1-2, is EPEVTQTPSHQVTQMGQEVILRCVPISNHLYFYWYRQILGQKVEFLVSFYNNEISEKSEIFDDQFSVERPDGSNFTLKIRSTKLEDSAMYFCASSAEAENIYGYTFGSGTRLTVV.

V is TRBV30 and J is TRBJ2-1, with TRBD1 matching over 7 bases. With V trimmed by 5 bases and J by 7 bases, 2 bases remained unmatched. The CDR3 runs 11 residues. CDR1 and CDR2 from the germline V gene are GTSNPN and SVGIG (reference sequence). CDR3 loop: CAWDRVNEQFF. The CDR3 DNA is TGTGCCTGGGACAGGGTGAATGAGCAGTTCTTC.

The rearrangement links TRBV10-2 to TRBJ2-7, with TRBD1 identical over 7 bases. The V gene end was trimmed by 7 bases and the J gene end by 0 bases; junction bases not matched to a gene: 6. The germline gives CDR1 WSHSY, CDR2 SAAADI. The CDR3 loop spans 14 amino acids. The CDR3 reads CASKDRAPSYEQYF. The CDR3 region has the DNA TGCGCCAGCAAAGACAGGGCCCCCTCCTACGAGCAGTACTTC.